The sequence of this T cell receptor (beta chain) was determined in a study of somatic mutations in cytotoxic T cells in rheumatoid arthritis. As for the study in general: T-cell populations stained with V beta antibodies were in some cases flow-sorted at nearly 100% purity, including V beta1+ cells that were sequenced for TCRB.

With median age about 51 years (range 21-70) and under 65% female, healthy controls came from blood donor buffy coats. Sequencing used immunoSEQ multiplex PCR; TCRdb keeps in-frame clones, though not all of them. The sample includes 20,000 to 25,000 clones, 70% to 90% seen only once; the top ten take 15% to 20%. This clone was found once. V dropped 0 bases and J dropped 6 bases, with 9 bases sitting between them. This CDR3 contains 13 residues. Per germline, CDR1 SGHRS and CDR2 YFSETQ. The sequence came from a woman in her 50s in good health. V usage is TRBV5-1 and J usage is TRBJ1-1; D is unresolved. Specimen: CD8+ T cells sorted from blood. As DNA, the CDR3 is TGCGCCAGCAGCTTGGCAGGTAGCCCTGAAGCTTTCTTT. Encoded protein: CASSLAGSPEAFF.